This T cell receptor beta chain stems from a study of monozygotic twins with cystic fibrosis. Study context: Library input was about 3.3 micrograms of fragmented DNA, with approximately 16 PCR cycles.

About this clone: Its specificity is unknown.

Points from the study as a whole: Nucleotide-identical clonotype sharing was significantly higher within monozygotic CF twin pairs than between unrelated CF individuals. Low clonality (median around 0.0095) suggested a mostly naive repertoire. V usage most resembled the co-twin in 13 of 16 pairs.

The repertoire was sequenced with immunoSEQ multiplex PCR; TCRdb's copy has only in-frame clones and lacks some. The table lists approximately 34,000 clones, approximately 80% of them singletons, with roughly 1.7% in the top ten. With 0 bases removed from V and 4 bases from J, the gap between germline ends came to 10 bases. The CDR3 extends over 14 amino acids. Germline CDR1 is SGHKS and CDR2 is YYEKEE (reference sequence). Sequencing input: blood. This clonotype originated in a girl aged 2 to 10 with cystic fibrosis. The chain is built from TRBV5-5 and TRBJ1-1; D is unresolved. The CDR3 DNA reads TGTGCCAGCAGCTTGGGTGGTTTTGGCACTGAAGCTTTCTTT. Translated, it gives CASSLGGFGTEAFF.